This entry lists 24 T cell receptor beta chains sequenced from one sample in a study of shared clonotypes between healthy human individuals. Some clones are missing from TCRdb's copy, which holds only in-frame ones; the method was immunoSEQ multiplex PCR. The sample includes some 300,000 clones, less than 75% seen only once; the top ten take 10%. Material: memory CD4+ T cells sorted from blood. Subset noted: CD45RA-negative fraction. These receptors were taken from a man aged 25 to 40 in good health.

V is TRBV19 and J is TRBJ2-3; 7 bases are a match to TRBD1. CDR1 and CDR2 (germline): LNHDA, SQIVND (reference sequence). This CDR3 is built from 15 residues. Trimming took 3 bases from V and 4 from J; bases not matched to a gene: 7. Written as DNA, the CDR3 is TGTGCCAGTAGTATTCGAACAGGGGCAGCAGATACGCAGTATTTT. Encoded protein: CASSIRTGAADTQYF. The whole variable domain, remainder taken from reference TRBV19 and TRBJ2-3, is DGGITQSPKYLFRKEGQNVTLSCEQNLNHDAMYWYRQDPGQGLRLIYYSQIVNDFQKGDIAEGYSVSREKKESFPLTVTSAQKNPTAFYLCASSIRTGAADTQYFGPGTRLTVL.

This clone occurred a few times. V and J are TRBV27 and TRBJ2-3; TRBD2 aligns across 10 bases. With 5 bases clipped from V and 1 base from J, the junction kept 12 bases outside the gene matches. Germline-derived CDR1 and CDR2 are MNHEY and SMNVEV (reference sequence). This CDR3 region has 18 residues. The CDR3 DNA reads TGTGCCAGCAGTCCCCGGACTAGCGGCCCGAGGGGCACAGATACGCAGTATTTT. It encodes CASSPRTSGPRGTDTQYF.

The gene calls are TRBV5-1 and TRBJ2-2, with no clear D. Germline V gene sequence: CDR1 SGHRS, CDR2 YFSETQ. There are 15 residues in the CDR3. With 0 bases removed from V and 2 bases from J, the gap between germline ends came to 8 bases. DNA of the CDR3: TGCGCCAGCAGCTTGGGAGTGAGTAACACCGGGGAGCTGTTTTTT. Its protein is CASSLGVSNTGELFF.

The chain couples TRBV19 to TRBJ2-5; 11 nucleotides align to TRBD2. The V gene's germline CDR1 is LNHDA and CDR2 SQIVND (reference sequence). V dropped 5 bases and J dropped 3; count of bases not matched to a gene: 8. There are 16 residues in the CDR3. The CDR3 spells CASSPTSGRREETQYF. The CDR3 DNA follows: TGTGCCAGTAGTCCTACTAGCGGGAGAAGGGAAGAGACCCAGTACTTC.

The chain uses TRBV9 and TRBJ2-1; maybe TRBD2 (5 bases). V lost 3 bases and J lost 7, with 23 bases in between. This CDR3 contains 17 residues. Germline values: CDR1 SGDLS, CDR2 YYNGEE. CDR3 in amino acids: CASSERGRTLYFNEQFF. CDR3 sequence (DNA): TGTGCCAGCAGCGAGAGAGGGCGGACCCTGTACTTTAATGAGCAGTTCTTC. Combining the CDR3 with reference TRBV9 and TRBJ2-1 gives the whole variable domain DSGVTQTPKHLITATGQRVTLRCSPRSGDLSVYWYQQSLDQGLQFLIQYYNGEERAKGNILERFSAQQFPDLHSELNLSSLELGDSALYFCASSERGRTLYFNEQFFGPGTRLTVL.

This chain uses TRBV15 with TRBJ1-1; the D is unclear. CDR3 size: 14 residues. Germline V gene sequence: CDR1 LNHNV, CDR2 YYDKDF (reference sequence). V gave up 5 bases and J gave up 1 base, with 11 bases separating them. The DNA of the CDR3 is TGTGCCACCAGCTTTGCGATCCAGAACACTGAAGCTTTCTTT. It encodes CATSFAIQNTEAFF.

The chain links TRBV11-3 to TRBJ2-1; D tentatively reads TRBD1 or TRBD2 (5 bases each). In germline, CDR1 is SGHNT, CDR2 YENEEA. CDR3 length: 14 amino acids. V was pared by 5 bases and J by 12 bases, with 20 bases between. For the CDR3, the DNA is TGTGCCAGCAGCCCCCCGGGGCAGCGTTCTGTGCAGTTCTTC. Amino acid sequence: CASSPPGQRSVQFF.

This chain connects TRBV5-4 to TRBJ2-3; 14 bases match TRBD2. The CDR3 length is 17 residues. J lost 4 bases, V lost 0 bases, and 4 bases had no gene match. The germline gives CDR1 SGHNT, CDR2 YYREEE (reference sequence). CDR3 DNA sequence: TGTGCCAGCAGCTTGGCGTCGACTAGCGGGAGGGCAGATACGCAGTATTTT. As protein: CASSLASTSGRADTQYF. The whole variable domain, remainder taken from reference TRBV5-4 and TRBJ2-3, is ETGVTQSPTHLIKTRGQQVTLRCSSQSGHNTVSWYQQALGQGPQFIFQYYREEENGRGNFPPRFSGLQFPNYSSELNVNALELDDSALYLCASSLASTSGRADTQYFGPGTRLTVL.

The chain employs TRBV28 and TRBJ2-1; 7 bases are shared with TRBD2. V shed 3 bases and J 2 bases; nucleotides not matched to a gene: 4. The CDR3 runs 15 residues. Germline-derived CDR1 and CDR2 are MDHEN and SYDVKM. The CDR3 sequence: CASSFAGAPYNEQFF. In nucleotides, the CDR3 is TGTGCCAGCAGTTTCGCGGGAGCGCCCTACAATGAGCAGTTCTTC.

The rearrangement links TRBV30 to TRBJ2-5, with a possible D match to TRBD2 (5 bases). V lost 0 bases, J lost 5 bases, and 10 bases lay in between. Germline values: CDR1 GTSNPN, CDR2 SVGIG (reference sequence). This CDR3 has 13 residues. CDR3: CAWSVVGGETQYF. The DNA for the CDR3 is TGTGCCTGGAGTGTAGTCGGCGGGGAGACCCAGTACTTC.

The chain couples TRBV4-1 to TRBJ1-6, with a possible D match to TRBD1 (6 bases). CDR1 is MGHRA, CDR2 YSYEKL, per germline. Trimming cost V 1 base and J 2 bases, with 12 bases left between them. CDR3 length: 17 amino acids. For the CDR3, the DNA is TGCGCCAGCAGCCAAGCTGCAGGGGCAACCTATAATTCACCCCTCCACTTT. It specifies CASSQAAGATYNSPLHF.

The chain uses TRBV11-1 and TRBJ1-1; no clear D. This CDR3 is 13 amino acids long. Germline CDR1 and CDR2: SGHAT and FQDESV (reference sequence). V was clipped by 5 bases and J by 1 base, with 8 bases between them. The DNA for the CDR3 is TGTGCCAGCAGCGCCCACAGGAACACTGAAGCTTTCTTT. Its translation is CASSAHRNTEAFF.

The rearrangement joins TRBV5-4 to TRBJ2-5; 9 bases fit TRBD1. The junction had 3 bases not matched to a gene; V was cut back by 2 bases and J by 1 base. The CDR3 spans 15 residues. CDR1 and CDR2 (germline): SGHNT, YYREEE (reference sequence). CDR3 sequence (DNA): TGTGCCAGCAGCTTACGACAGGGGGTCCAAGAGACCCAGTACTTC. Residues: CASSLRQGVQETQYF. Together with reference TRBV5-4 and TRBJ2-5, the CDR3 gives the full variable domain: ETGVTQSPTHLIKTRGQQVTLRCSSQSGHNTVSWYQQALGQGPQFIFQYYREEENGRGNFPPRFSGLQFPNYSSELNVNALELDDSALYLCASSLRQGVQETQYFGPGTRLLVL.

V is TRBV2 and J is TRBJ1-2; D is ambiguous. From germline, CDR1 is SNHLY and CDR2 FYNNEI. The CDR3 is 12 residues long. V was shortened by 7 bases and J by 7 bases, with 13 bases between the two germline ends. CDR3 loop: CASNLDDGGYTF. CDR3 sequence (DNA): TGTGCCAGCAACCTCGACGACGGTGGCTACACCTTC. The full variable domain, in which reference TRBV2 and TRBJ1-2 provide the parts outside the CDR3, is EPEVTQTPSHQVTQMGQEVILRCVPISNHLYFYWYRQILGQKVEFLVSFYNNEISEKSEIFDDQFSVERPDGSNFTLKIRSTKLEDSAMYFCASNLDDGGYTFGSGTRLTVV.

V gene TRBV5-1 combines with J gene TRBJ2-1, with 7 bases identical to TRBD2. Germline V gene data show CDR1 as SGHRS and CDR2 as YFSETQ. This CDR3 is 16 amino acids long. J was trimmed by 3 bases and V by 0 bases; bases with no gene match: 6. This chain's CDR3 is CASSLEILAVYNEQFF. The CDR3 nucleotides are TGCGCCAGCAGCTTGGAGATCCTAGCGGTCTACAATGAGCAGTTCTTC.

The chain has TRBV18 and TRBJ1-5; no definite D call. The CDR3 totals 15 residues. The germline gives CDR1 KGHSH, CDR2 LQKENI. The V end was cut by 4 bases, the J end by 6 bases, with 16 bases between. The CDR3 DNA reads TGTGCCAGCTCACTCACCGCGGGATTAGGTCAGCCCCAGCATTTT. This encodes CASSLTAGLGQPQHF.

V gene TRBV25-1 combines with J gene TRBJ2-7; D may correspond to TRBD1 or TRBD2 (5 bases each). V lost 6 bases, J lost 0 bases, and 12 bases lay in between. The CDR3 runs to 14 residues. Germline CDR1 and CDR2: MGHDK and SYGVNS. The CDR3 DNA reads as TGTGCCAGCAGGGGGACCGGGACCTCCTACGAGCAGTACTTC. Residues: CASRGTGTSYEQYF.

For the CDR3, the DNA is TGTGCCAGCAGTTTTGCCCCCAACTACGAGCAGTACTTC. This encodes CASSFAPNYEQYF. The chain couples TRBV27 to TRBJ2-7; D remains unclear. The V gene's germline CDR1 is MNHEY and CDR2 SMNVEV (reference sequence). The CDR3 loop spans 13 amino acids. The V end was cut by 3 bases, the J end by 3 bases, with 9 bases between.

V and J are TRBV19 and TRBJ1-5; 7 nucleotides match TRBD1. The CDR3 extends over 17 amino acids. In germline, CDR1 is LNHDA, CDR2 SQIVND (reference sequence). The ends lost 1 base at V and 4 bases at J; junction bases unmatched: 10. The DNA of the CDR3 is TGTGCCAGTAGTATAGGAACAGGGGACCCAAAGAATCAGCCCCAGCATTTT. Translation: CASSIGTGDPKNQPQHF.

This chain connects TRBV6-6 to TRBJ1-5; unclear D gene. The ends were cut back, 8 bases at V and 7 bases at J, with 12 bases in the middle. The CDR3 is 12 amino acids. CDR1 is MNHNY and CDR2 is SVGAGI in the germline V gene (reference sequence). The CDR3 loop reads CASSENFQPQHF. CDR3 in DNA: TGTGCCAGCTCCGAGAATTTCCAGCCCCAGCATTTT.

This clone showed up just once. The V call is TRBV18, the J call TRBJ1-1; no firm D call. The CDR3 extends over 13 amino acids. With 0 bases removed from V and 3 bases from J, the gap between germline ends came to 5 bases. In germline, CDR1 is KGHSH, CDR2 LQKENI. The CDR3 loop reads CASSPPGHTEAFF. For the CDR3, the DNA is TGTGCCAGCTCACCACCCGGACACACTGAAGCTTTCTTT.

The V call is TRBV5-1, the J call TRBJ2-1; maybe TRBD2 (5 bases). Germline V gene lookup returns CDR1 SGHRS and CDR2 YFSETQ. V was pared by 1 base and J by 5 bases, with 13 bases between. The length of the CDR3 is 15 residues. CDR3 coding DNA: TGCGCCAGCAGCTTGAGTAGCGCTAAAAACAATGAGCAGTTCTTC. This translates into CASSLSSAKNNEQFF. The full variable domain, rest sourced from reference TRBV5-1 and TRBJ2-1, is KAGVTQTPRYLIKTRGQQVTLSCSPISGHRSVSWYQQTPGQGLQFLFEYFSETQRNKGNFPGRFSGRQFSNSRSEMNVSTLELGDSALYLCASSLSSAKNNEQFFGPGTRLTVL.

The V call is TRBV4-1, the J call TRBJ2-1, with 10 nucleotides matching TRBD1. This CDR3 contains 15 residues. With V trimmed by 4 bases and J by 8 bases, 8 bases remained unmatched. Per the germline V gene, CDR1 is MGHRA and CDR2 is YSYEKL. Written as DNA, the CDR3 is TGCGCCAGCAGCCGGGGACAGGGGAACGAATATGAGCAGTTCTTC. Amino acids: CASSRGQGNEYEQFF.

In DNA, the CDR3 is TGTGCCAGCAGTTGGCGACAGGGGGCGTATGAGCAGTTCTTC. Translation: CASSWRQGAYEQFF. The chain joins TRBV6-5 to TRBJ2-1; TRBD1 matches at 10 bases. J was trimmed by 8 bases and V by 4 bases; bases with no gene match: 5. The CDR3 is made up of 14 amino acids. Germline lookup yields CDR1 MNHEY and CDR2 SVGAGI.